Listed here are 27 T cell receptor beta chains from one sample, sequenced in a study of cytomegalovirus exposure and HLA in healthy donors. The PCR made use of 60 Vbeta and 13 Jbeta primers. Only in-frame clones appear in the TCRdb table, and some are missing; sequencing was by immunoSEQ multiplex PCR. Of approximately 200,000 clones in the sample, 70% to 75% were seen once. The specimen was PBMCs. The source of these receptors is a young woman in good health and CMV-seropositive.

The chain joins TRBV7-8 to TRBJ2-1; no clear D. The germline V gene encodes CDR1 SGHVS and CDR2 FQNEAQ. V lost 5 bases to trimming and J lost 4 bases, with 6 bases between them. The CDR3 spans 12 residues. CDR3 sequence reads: CASSPLYNEQFF. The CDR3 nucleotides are TGTGCCAGCAGCCCCCTGTACAATGAGCAGTTCTTC.

This chain's CDR3 is CASSIAGLQETQYF. The CDR3 region has the DNA TGTGCCAGCAGCATCGCCGGACTACAAGAGACCCAGTACTTC. The chain employs TRBV7-8 and TRBJ2-5, with TRBD2 as a possible D gene (6 bases). V gave up 5 bases and J gave up 2 bases, with 12 bases separating them. The CDR3 spans 14 residues. The germline CDR1 and CDR2 sequences are SGHVS and FQNEAQ.

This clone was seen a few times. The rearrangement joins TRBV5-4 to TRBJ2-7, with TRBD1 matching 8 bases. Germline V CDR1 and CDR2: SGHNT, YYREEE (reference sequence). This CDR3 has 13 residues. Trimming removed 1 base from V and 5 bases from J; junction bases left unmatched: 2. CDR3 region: CASSLNRGNEQYF. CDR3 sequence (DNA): TGTGCCAGCAGCTTGAACAGGGGGAACGAGCAGTACTTC.

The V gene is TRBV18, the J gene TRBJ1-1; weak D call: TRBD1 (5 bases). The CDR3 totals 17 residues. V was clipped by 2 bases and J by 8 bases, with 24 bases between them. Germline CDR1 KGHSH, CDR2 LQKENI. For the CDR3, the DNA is TGTGCCAGCTCACCAGAATCAATGGGCCCGGGGGGATGGGAAGCTTTCTTT. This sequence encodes CASSPESMGPGGWEAFF.

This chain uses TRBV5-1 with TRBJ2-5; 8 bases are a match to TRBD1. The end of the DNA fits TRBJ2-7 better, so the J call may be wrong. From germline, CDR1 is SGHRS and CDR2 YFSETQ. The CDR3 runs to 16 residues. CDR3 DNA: TGCGCCAGCAGCGCCAAACCGGGACAGGTCTCCTACGAGCAGTACTTC. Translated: CASSAKPGQVSYEQYF.

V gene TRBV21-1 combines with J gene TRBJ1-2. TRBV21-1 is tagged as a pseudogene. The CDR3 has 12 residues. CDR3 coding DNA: TGTGCCAGCAGCAACGGGGAGGATGGCTACACCTTC. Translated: CASSNGEDGYTF.

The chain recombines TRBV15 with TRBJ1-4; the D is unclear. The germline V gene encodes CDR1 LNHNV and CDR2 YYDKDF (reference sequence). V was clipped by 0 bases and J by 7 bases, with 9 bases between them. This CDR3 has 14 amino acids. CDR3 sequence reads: CATSREGTGEKLFF. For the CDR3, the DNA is TGTGCCACCAGCAGAGAAGGAACGGGTGAAAAACTGTTTTTT.

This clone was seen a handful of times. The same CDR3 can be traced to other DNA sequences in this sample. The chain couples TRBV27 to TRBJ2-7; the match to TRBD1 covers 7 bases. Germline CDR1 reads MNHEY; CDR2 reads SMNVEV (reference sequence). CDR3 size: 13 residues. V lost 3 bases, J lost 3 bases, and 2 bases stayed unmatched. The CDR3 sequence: CASSLGQLYEQYF. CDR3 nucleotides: TGTGCCAGCAGTTTGGGACAGCTCTACGAGCAGTACTTC.

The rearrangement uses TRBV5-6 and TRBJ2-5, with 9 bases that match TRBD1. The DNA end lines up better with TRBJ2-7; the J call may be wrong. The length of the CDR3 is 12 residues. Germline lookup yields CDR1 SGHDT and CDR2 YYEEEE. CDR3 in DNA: TGTGCCAGCAGCGGGACAGGGTTCGAGCAGTACTTC. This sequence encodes CASSGTGFEQYF.

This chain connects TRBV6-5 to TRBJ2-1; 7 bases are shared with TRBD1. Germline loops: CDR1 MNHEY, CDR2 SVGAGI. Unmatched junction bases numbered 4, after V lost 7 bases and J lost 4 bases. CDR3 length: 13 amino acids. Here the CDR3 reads CASKGALYNEQFF. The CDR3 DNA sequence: TGTGCCAGCAAGGGGGCACTATACAATGAGCAGTTCTTC.

The CDR3 DNA reads as TGCGCCAGCAGAAAGAGGGATCCAAGTTACGAGCAGTACTTC. Its translation: CASRKRDPSYEQYF. The rearrangement links TRBV5-1 to TRBJ2-7, with D tentatively TRBD2 (5 bases). Looked up from germline, CDR1 is SGHRS and CDR2 is YFSETQ. The CDR3 is 14 residues long. Trimming took 5 bases from V and 4 from J, leaving 16 bases between them.

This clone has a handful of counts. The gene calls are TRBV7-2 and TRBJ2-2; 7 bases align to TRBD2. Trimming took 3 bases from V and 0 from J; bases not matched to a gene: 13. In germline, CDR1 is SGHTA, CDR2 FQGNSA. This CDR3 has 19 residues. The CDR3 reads CASSFLLSGRAPNTGELFF. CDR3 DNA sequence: TGTGCCAGCAGCTTTTTATTATCGGGGAGGGCCCCGAACACCGGGGAGCTGTTTTTT.

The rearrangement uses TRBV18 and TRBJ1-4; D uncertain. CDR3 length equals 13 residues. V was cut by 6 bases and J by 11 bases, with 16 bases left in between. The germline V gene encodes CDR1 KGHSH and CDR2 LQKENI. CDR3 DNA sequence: TGTGCCAGCTCCGTCGTAGAGGAACGGAAACTGTTTTTT. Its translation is CASSVVEERKLFF.

CDR3 sequence (DNA): TGTGCCAGCAGCCTAAGGGACAGGGCTACCTACGAGCAGTACTTC. It encodes CASSLRDRATYEQYF. The chain uses TRBV14 and TRBJ2-7; 9 nucleotides match TRBD1. This CDR3 is built from 15 residues. CDR1 SGHDN and CDR2 FVKESK come from the germline V gene. The junction had 6 bases not matched to a gene; V was cut back by 4 bases and J by 2 bases. Using reference TRBV14 and TRBJ2-7 for the parts outside the CDR3, the full variable domain is EAGVTQFPSHSVIEKGQTVTLRCDPISGHDNLYWYRRVMGKEIKFLLHFVKESKQDESGMPNNRFLAERTGGTYSTLKVQPAELEDSGVYFCASSLRDRATYEQYFGPGTRLTVT.

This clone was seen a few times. The chain's CDR3 is CASSFGRAGETQYF. CDR3 bases: TGTGCCAGCAGCTTTGGACGGGCGGGGGAGACCCAGTACTTC. The chain couples TRBV7-8 to TRBJ2-5; the D gene is possibly TRBD2 (6 bases). V shed 3 bases and J shed 5 bases, with 13 bases lying between them. The CDR3 runs 14 residues. Germline-derived CDR1 and CDR2 are SGHVS and FQNEAQ.

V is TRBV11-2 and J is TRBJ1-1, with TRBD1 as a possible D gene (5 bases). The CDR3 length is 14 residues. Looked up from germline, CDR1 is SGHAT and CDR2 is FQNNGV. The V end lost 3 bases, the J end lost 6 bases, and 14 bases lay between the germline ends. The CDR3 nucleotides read TGTGCCAGCAGCTTCTCAGGGAAGACCCCTGAAGCTTTCTTT. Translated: CASSFSGKTPEAFF.

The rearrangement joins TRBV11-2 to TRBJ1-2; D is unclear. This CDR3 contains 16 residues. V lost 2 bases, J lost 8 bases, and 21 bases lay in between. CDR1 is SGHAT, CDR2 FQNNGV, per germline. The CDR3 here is CASSLSSTDRRGGYTF. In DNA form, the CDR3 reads TGTGCCAGCAGCTTAAGCTCTACCGACCGACGAGGGGGCTACACCTTC.

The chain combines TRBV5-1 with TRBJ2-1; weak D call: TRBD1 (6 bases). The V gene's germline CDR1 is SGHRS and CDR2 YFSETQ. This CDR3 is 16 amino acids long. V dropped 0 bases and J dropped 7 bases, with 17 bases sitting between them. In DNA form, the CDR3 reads TGCGCCAGCAGCTTGGGGCTAGCAGGGGTGATTAATGAGCAGTTCTTC. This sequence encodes CASSLGLAGVINEQFF.

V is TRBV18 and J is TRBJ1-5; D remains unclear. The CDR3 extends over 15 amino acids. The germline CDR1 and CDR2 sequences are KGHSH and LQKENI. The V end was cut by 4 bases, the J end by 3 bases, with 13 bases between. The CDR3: CASSLSRSDNQPQHF. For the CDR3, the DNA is TGTGCCAGCTCACTAAGCAGGTCTGACAATCAGCCCCAGCATTTT.

The CDR3 reads CASTPTRGNTEAFF. In DNA form, the CDR3 reads TGTGCCAGCACCCCCACCAGGGGGAACACTGAAGCTTTCTTT. This chain joins TRBV27 and TRBJ1-1, with D possibly TRBD1 on 6 matching bases. This CDR3 region has 14 residues. Germline V lookup: CDR1 MNHEY, CDR2 SMNVEV (reference sequence). V gave up 7 bases and J gave up 1 base, with 13 bases separating them.

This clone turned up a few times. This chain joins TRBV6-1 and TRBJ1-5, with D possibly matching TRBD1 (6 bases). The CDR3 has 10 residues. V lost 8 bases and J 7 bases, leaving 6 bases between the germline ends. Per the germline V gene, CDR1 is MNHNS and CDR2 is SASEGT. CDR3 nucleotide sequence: TGTGCCAGCGGGGGCCAGCCCCAGCATTTT. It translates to CASGGQPQHF.

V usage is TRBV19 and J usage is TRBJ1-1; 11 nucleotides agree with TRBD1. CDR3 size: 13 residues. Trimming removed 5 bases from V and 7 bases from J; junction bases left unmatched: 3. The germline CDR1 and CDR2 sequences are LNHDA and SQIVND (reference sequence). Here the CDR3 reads CASSSDRGREAFF. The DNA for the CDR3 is TGTGCCAGTAGTTCGGACAGGGGGCGTGAAGCTTTCTTT. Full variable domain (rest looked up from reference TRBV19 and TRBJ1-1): DGGITQSPKYLFRKEGQNVTLSCEQNLNHDAMYWYRQDPGQGLRLIYYSQIVNDFQKGDIAEGYSVSREKKESFPLTVTSAQKNPTAFYLCASSSDRGREAFFGQGTRLTVV.

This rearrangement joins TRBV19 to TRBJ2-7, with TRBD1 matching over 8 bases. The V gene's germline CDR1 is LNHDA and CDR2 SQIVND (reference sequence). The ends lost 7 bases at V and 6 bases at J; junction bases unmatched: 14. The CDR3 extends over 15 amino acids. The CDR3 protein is CASTLSPGTGGEQYF. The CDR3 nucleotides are TGTGCCAGTACCCTAAGCCCCGGGACAGGAGGCGAGCAGTACTTC.

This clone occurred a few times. The DNA for the CDR3 is TGTGCCAGCAGTGCTGCAGGGGCAGGCTATGGCTACACCTTC. Translating it yields CASSAAGAGYGYTF. The chain links TRBV27 to TRBJ1-2, with a possible D match to TRBD1 (6 bases). Trimming took 5 bases from V and 4 from J, leaving 14 bases between them. The CDR3 spans 14 residues. The germline gives CDR1 MNHEY, CDR2 SMNVEV (reference sequence).

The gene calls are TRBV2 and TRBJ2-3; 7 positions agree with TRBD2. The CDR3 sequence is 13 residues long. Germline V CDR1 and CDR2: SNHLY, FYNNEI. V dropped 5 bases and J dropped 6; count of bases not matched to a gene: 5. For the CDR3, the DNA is TGTGCCAGCAGTCGAGCGGGAACGGATACGCAGTATTTT. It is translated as CASSRAGTDTQYF. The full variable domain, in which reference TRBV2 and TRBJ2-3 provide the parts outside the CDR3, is EPEVTQTPSHQVTQMGQEVILRCVPISNHLYFYWYRQILGQKVEFLVSFYNNEISEKSEIFDDQFSVERPDGSNFTLKIRSTKLEDSAMYFCASSRAGTDTQYFGPGTRLTVL.

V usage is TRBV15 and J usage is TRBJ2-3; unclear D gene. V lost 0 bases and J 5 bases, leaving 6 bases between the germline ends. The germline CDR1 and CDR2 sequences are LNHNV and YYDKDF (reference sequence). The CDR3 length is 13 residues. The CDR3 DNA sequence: TGTGCCACCAGCAGAGATCGAGTAGATACGCAGTATTTT. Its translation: CATSRDRVDTQYF.

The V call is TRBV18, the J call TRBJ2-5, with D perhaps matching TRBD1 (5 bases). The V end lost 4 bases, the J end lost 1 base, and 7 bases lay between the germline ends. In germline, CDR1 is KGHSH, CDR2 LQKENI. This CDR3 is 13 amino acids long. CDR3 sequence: CASSLQAQETQYF. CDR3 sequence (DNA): TGTGCCAGCTCACTACAGGCCCAAGAGACCCAGTACTTC.